This entry lists 28 T cell receptor beta chains sequenced from one sample in a study of blood T cells in healthy people across ages. A sample-barcoded 5' primer and a J-beta primer mix were used in a second PCR of about 7 to 12 cycles. TCRdb ran MiXCR on the 5' RACE reads and lists one entry per CDR3 protein. The table has 650,000 to 950,000 distinct CDR3 sequences, 44% seen once; the top ten hold about 21%. Sequencing was carried out using blood. The receptor set was obtained from a man aged 55 to 70 in good health.

V and J are TRBV29-1 and TRBJ1-2; a possible D gene is TRBD1 (5 bases). The CDR3 has 13 residues. V lost 2 bases and J lost 6, with 13 bases in between. In germline, CDR1 is SQVTM, CDR2 ANQGSEA. The CDR3 coding sequence is TGCAGCGTTGAATCAGGGTTGAGGGATGGCTACACCTTC. This codes for CSVESGLRDGYTF.

The chain couples TRBV9 to TRBJ2-5; D remains ambiguous. Germline-derived CDR1 and CDR2 are SGDLS and YYNGEE. The CDR3 is made up of 12 amino acids. With 3 bases removed from V and 5 bases from J, the gap between germline ends came to 8 bases. The CDR3 DNA sequence: TGTGCCAGCAGCGACGTGTCTGAGACCCAGTACTTC. Its translation is CASSDVSETQYF.

The V call is TRBV9, the J call TRBJ2-1; tentatively, D is TRBD2 (5 bases). The V end was cut by 4 bases, the J end by 10 bases, with 21 bases between. The germline V gene encodes CDR1 SGDLS and CDR2 YYNGEE. The CDR3 is 15 residues long. The chain's CDR3 is CASSLGGLSDYEQFF. DNA of the CDR3: TGTGCCAGCAGCTTAGGCGGTCTCTCAGACTACGAGCAGTTCTTC.

The genes are TRBV4-2 and TRBJ2-1; weak D call: TRBD1 (5 bases). CDR1 and CDR2 (germline): LGHNA, YNFKEQ. V lost 4 bases and J lost 5, with 9 bases in between. The CDR3 length is 13 residues. CDR3 sequence reads: CASSRTINNEQFF. CDR3 DNA: TGTGCCAGCAGCCGGACAATTAACAATGAGCAGTTCTTC.

This chain uses TRBV24-1 with TRBJ2-6; D unresolved. Germline V gene data show CDR1 as KGHDR and CDR2 as SFDVKD. The CDR3 is made up of 13 amino acids. The ends were cut back, 6 bases at V and 0 bases at J, with 2 bases in the middle. CDR3 coding DNA: TGTGCCACCAGTCCCTCTGGGGCCAACGTCCTGACTTTC. This encodes CATSPSGANVLTF.

This rearrangement joins TRBV15 to TRBJ2-4; D uncertain. The ends were cut back, 3 bases at V and 13 bases at J, with 16 bases in the middle. The CDR3 is 13 residues long. Germline values: CDR1 LNHNV, CDR2 YYDKDF (reference sequence). CDR3 nucleotides: TGTGCCACCAGCAGTCGTTCGCAGAGTGAGCAGTACTTC. Protein sequence: CATSSRSQSEQYF.

This clonotype appeared a few times. The chain links TRBV3-1 to TRBJ2-7; D is unclear. The CDR3 runs to 12 residues. V gave up 0 bases and J gave up 10 bases, with 10 bases separating them. Germline CDR1 LGHDT, CDR2 YNNKEL (reference sequence). The CDR3 sequence is CASSQDLGIQYF. Here the CDR3 DNA reads TGTGCCAGCAGCCAAGATCTTGGGATTCAGTACTTC.

J is TRBJ2-5 and V is TRBV12-3 or TRBV12-4; 7 bases match TRBD2. V dropped 11 bases and J dropped 0; count of bases not matched to a gene: 12. This CDR3 has 15 residues. The CDR3 DNA reads TGTGCCTGTCAAAGACTAGCTAAGTACCAAGAGACCCAGTACTTC. Its translation: CACQRLAKYQETQYF.

V usage is TRBV20-1 and J usage is TRBJ1-5; D not certain. The CDR3 runs to 14 residues. Trimming cost V 1 base and J 5 bases, with 12 bases left between them. In germline, CDR1 is DFQATT, CDR2 SNEGSKA (reference sequence). CDR3 region: CSARAMKKDQPQHF. CDR3 DNA: TGCAGTGCTAGAGCGATGAAGAAGGATCAGCCCCAGCATTTT.

The rearrangement uses TRBV4-3 and TRBJ1-6; no clear D gene. Germline CDR1 is LGHNA and CDR2 is YSLEER. The CDR3 is 15 residues long. The V end was cut by 1 base, the J end by 10 bases, with 14 bases between. CDR3 sequence: CASSQVLGSISPLHF. The CDR3 coding sequence is TGCGCCAGCAGCCAAGTGCTTGGGTCAATATCACCCCTCCACTTT.

V and J are TRBV6-9 and TRBJ2-4; 9 nucleotides agree with TRBD1. V lost 4 bases to trimming and J lost 3 bases; unmatched junction nucleotides: 7. This CDR3 contains 16 residues. Germline CDR1 MNHGY, CDR2 SVAAGI. The CDR3 bases are TGTGCCAGCAGTTTAAGGGACAGGGAGGGCAAAAACATTCAGTACTTC. Its protein product is CASSLRDREGKNIQYF.

V and J are TRBV4-1 and TRBJ2-1; D might be TRBD2 (5 bases). The V gene's germline CDR1 is MGHRA and CDR2 YSYEKL. This CDR3 region has 15 residues. Trimming removed 1 base from V and 5 bases from J, with 12 bases in between. The CDR3: CASSQVGSRDNEQFF. CDR3 nucleotide sequence: TGCGCCAGCAGCCAAGTAGGGAGTAGGGACAATGAGCAGTTCTTC.

The chain carries TRBV7-2 and TRBJ2-1; D gene unclear. This CDR3 comprises 12 residues. In germline, CDR1 is SGHTA, CDR2 FQGNSA. V lost 2 bases and J lost 10, with 9 bases in between. In nucleotides, the CDR3 is TGTGCCAGCAGCTTAATCCCCAACGAGCAGTTCTTC. Its translation is CASSLIPNEQFF. The full variable domain, with the rest looked up from reference TRBV7-2 and TRBJ2-1, is GAGVSQSPSNKVTEKGKDVELRCDPISGHTALYWYRQSLGQGLEFLIYFQGNSAPDKSGLPSDRFSAERTGGSVSTLTIQRTQQEDSAVYLCASSLIPNEQFFGPGTRLTVL.

The CDR3 nucleotides are TGTGCCAGCAGTCAGGCGAGAAAACTGTTTTTT. Translated, it gives CASSQARKLFF. This chain connects TRBV6-2 or TRBV6-3 to TRBJ1-4; D gene ambiguous. Germline values: CDR1 MNHEY, CDR2 SVGEGT. The V gene lost 5 bases and the J gene lost 10 bases, with 8 bases spanning the gap. This CDR3 is built from 11 residues.

The chain links TRBV6-5 to TRBJ2-7; D might be TRBD2 (6 bases). There are 13 residues in the CDR3. V shed 1 base and J shed 7 bases, with 11 bases lying between them. From germline, CDR1 is MNHEY and CDR2 SVGAGI. This CDR3 reads CASSYFGGKEQYF. The DNA for the CDR3 is TGTGCCAGCAGTTACTTTGGGGGGAAAGAGCAGTACTTC.

J is TRBJ2-1 and V is TRBV11-2; D ambiguous. The germline V and J ends were trimmed by 4 bases and 8 bases, with 6 bases remaining between them. This CDR3 comprises 11 residues. Germline values: CDR1 SGHAT, CDR2 FQNNGV. The CDR3 loop reads CASSSGYEQFF. CDR3 nucleotide sequence: TGTGCCAGCAGCTCAGGCTATGAGCAGTTCTTC.

The chain has TRBV29-1 and TRBJ2-5; D is undetermined. The assigned J gene may be wrong: the sequence end matches TRBJ2-1 better. The V gene's germline CDR1 is SQVTM and CDR2 ANQGSEA. This CDR3 has 13 amino acids. The CDR3 DNA follows: TGCAGCGTGGACGGGCAGGCCCAAGAGACCCAGTTCTTC. It encodes CSVDGQAQETQFF.

The count of this clonotype is one. The J gene is TRBJ1-5, the V gene TRBV20-1; D is possibly TRBD1 (6 bases). CDR1 is DFQATT and CDR2 is SNEGSKA in the germline V gene (reference sequence). The V and J ends lost 2 bases and 5 bases respectively, with 16 bases between them. This CDR3 region has 15 residues. The CDR3 protein is CSARKGPTGHQPQHF. The CDR3, as DNA: TGCAGTGCTAGAAAGGGCCCAACAGGGCATCAGCCCCAGCATTTT.

V gene TRBV20-1 combines with J gene TRBJ2-2; perhaps TRBD2 as D (6 bases). Per germline, CDR1 DFQATT and CDR2 SNEGSKA (reference sequence). This CDR3 region has 12 residues. Trimming pared 6 bases from V and 6 bases from J, leaving 11 bases between. CDR3 in amino acids: CSARDFPGELFF. CDR3 DNA: TGCAGTGCAAGGGACTTCCCCGGGGAGCTGTTTTTT.

J is TRBJ2-5 and V is TRBV20-1; 10 nucleotides align to TRBD2. V gave up 1 base and J gave up 7 bases; unmatched junction bases: 6. The CDR3 is made up of 14 amino acids. Germline CDR1 DFQATT, CDR2 SNEGSKA (reference sequence). The CDR3 DNA is TGCAGTGCTAGAGCCGGGACTAGCGTCGGGACCCAGTACTTC. Protein sequence: CSARAGTSVGTQYF.

This clonotype was found a few times. CDR3 sequence reads: CASSPGTTEAFF. As DNA, the CDR3 is TGTGCCAGCAGTCCAGGAACCACTGAAGCTTTCTTT. The chain links TRBV28 to TRBJ1-1; D gene uncertain. The CDR3 spans 12 residues. The V and J ends lost 5 bases and 4 bases respectively, with 8 bases between them. CDR1 is MDHEN, CDR2 SYDVKM, per germline.

The V and J genes are TRBV20-1 and TRBJ2-5; 9 bases fit TRBD1. The J segment lost 11 bases and the V segment lost 3 bases, leaving 13 bases of the junction unmatched. The germline CDR1 and CDR2 sequences are DFQATT and SNEGSKA (reference sequence). The CDR3 has 14 amino acids. This chain's CDR3 is CSARWGTGIGGQYF. The CDR3 DNA is TGCAGTGCTAGGTGGGGGACAGGGATCGGTGGGCAGTACTTC.

The chain combines TRBV6-2 or TRBV6-3 with TRBJ2-1; 7 bases fit TRBD1. CDR3 length: 14 residues. CDR1 is MNHEY, CDR2 SVGEGT, per germline. V was pared by 2 bases and J by 12 bases, with 10 bases of the junction left unmatched. In DNA, the CDR3 is TGTGCCAGCAGTTACGAGGTCTCGGCAGGGGGGCAGTTCTTC. Translated, it gives CASSYEVSAGGQFF.

The rearrangement links TRBV6-1 to TRBJ1-6; TRBD1 aligns across 8 bases. Germline CDR1 and CDR2: MNHNS and SASEGT. The CDR3 sequence is 16 residues long. V was pared by 4 bases and J by 12 bases, with 14 bases of the junction left unmatched. The CDR3 region has the DNA TGTGCCAGCAGTGCATCAACCGGGACAGGATCGTTACCCCTCCACTTT. It codes for CASSASTGTGSLPLHF.

This clonotype turned up a few times. V usage is TRBV29-1 and J usage is TRBJ2-7, with TRBD1 as a possible D gene (7 bases). With 6 bases removed from V and 4 bases from J, the gap between germline ends came to 13 bases. Germline loops: CDR1 SQVTM, CDR2 ANQGSEA. This CDR3 is 12 amino acids long. CDR3 sequence (DNA): TGCAGCGTCAGACAGGGAGGTTACGAGCAGTACTTC. Translation: CSVRQGGYEQYF.

The V call is TRBV5-5, the J call TRBJ1-6; perhaps TRBD1 as D (6 bases). Germline loops: CDR1 SGHKS, CDR2 YYEKEE (reference sequence). The CDR3 has 17 amino acids. Trimming stripped 1 base from V and 1 base from J, with 12 bases between. The CDR3 nucleotides read TGTGCCAGCAGCTTGACCAGGGGTCTTTCCTATAATTCACCCCTCCACTTT. It yields the protein CASSLTRGLSYNSPLHF. Full variable domain (rest looked up from reference TRBV5-5 and TRBJ1-6): DAGVTQSPTHLIKTRGQQVTLRCSPISGHKSVSWYQQVLGQGPQFIFQYYEKEERGRGNFPDRFSARQFPNYSSELNVNALLLGDSALYLCASSLTRGLSYNSPLHFGNGTRLTVT.

In the case of this clonotype: A read error may account for a junction end that differs from germline. V is TRBV7-8 and J is TRBJ2-7, with a weak D call TRBD1 (7 bases). The end of the DNA aligns better with TRBJ2-5, so the J call may be wrong. This CDR3 spans 14 amino acids. In germline, CDR1 is SGHVS, CDR2 FQNEAQ. The chain's CDR3 is CASTLTGAGETQYF. The CDR3 DNA is TGTGCCAGCACCTTAACAGGGGCGGGGGAGACCCAGTACTTC.

The chain combines TRBV6-2 or TRBV6-3 with TRBJ2-1; 8 bases are shared with TRBD1. This CDR3 spans 14 amino acids. CDR1 is MNHEY and CDR2 is SVGEGT in the germline V gene. V gave up 6 bases and J gave up 8 bases; unmatched junction bases: 9. CDR3 protein: CASSLGQGVDEQFF. The CDR3 nucleotides read TGTGCCAGCAGCCTCGGACAGGGCGTAGATGAGCAGTTCTTC.